The 30 T cell receptor beta chains given below trace back to one sample, sequenced in a study of T cells in Graves' hyperthyroidism and ophthalmopathy. TCR beta CDR3 regions were amplified from RNA. In the first-round RT-PCR of the TCR CDR3, the HTBI primer set was used. TCRdb redid the calling of the multiplex PCR reads with MiXCR, one entry per CDR3 protein. The sample yields over 700,000 distinct CDR3 sequences, around a third seen once. The sequencing sample was made of blood. These receptor sequences come from a woman between 40 and 50 years old with Graves' hyperthyroidism.

This clonotype was observed at least ten times. CDR3 protein: CASRYTDRAWGYTF. In nucleotides, the CDR3 is TGTGCCAGCAGATATACCGACAGGGCTTGGGGCTACACCTTC. The V and J genes are TRBV6-5 and TRBJ1-2; 7 bases map to TRBD1. Trimming removed 6 bases from V and 8 bases from J; junction bases left unmatched: 12. The germline CDR1 and CDR2 sequences are MNHEY and SVGAGI. CDR3 length: 14 residues.

This clonotype was picked up many times. The DNA for the CDR3 is TGTGCCATCAGTGAGCGGGGGGGCAGCAATCAGCCCCAGCATTTT. It yields the protein CAISERGGSNQPQHF. The V call is TRBV10-3, the J call TRBJ1-5; maybe TRBD1 (6 bases). Germline V gene sequence: CDR1 ENHRY, CDR2 SYGVKD. The CDR3 covers 15 residues. V lost 2 bases, J lost 1 base, and 9 bases lay in between.

V and J are TRBV12-3 or TRBV12-4 and TRBJ2-5; D unresolved. The CDR3 totals 14 residues. Trimming left V 5 bases short and J 1 base short, with 11 bases between. The CDR3 DNA is TGTGCCAGCAGTCACAAGGCGATCCAAGAGACCCAGTACTTC. Translation gives CASSHKAIQETQYF.

Many counts were recorded for this clonotype. The chain combines TRBV29-1 with TRBJ1-1; TRBD1 might be the D (5 bases). Germline-derived CDR1 and CDR2 are SQVTM and ANQGSEA. The CDR3 consists of 10 residues. V was trimmed by 7 bases and J by 5 bases, leaving 8 bases between them. DNA of the CDR3: TGCAGCGCTAGGGGAACTGAAGCTTTCTTT. Protein product: CSARGTEAFF.

In its sample, this clonotype was seen many times. The chain is built from TRBV7-9 and TRBJ2-5; no clear D. Germline V gives CDR1 SEHNR, CDR2 FQNEAQ (reference sequence). The CDR3 extends over 14 amino acids. V lost 1 base to trimming and J lost 4 bases, with 10 bases between them. The chain's CDR3 is CASSLVTDRETQYF. The CDR3 DNA reads TGTGCCAGCAGCTTAGTGACGGACCGAGAGACCCAGTACTTC.

This clonotype has ten or more counts. This sequence joins TRBV7-6 and TRBJ1-3; D is unclear. The germline V gene encodes CDR1 SGHVS and CDR2 FNYEAQ. This CDR3 has 14 amino acids. The V end was cut by 1 base, the J end by 7 bases, with 11 bases between. The CDR3 here is CASSLEANANTIYF. CDR3 nucleotide sequence: TGTGCCAGCAGCTTAGAGGCCAACGCCAACACCATATATTTT.

The chain has TRBV20-1 and TRBJ2-5, with 10 positions matching TRBD2. Trimming cost V 0 bases and J 5 bases; bases outside gene matches: 9. CDR3 length: 16 residues. From germline, CDR1 is DFQATT and CDR2 SNEGSKA (reference sequence). The CDR3 nucleotides read TGCAGTGCTAGAGATGCGGAGCGGGGGGGCTGGGAGACCCAGTACTTC. This gives the protein CSARDAERGGWETQYF.

This clonotype was seen ten or more times. V gene TRBV10-3 combines with J gene TRBJ1-4; 8 positions match TRBD1. The CDR3 consists of 17 residues. J lost 0 bases, V lost 6 bases, and 9 bases had no gene match. Germline CDR1 reads ENHRY; CDR2 reads SYGVKD. The CDR3 protein is CAIRAGTGYATNEKLFF. The CDR3 DNA reads as TGTGCCATCAGAGCCGGGACAGGATATGCAACTAATGAAAAACTGTTTTTT.

The chain employs TRBV19 and TRBJ1-5; D remains unclear. CDR1 and CDR2 from the germline V gene are LNHDA and SQIVND (reference sequence). V was pared by 5 bases and J by 8 bases, with 7 bases between. The CDR3 length is 11 residues. CDR3 residues: CASSSSEPQHF. CDR3 DNA sequence: TGTGCCAGTAGTTCAAGCGAGCCCCAGCATTTT.

The rearrangement uses TRBV6-5 and TRBJ1-3; 7 nucleotides line up with TRBD1. CDR1 MNHEY and CDR2 SVGAGI come from the germline V gene. This CDR3 is 15 amino acids long. After removal of 4 bases from V and 2 bases from J, the junction contained 5 bases not matched to a gene. The CDR3 loop reads CASSSQTGAGNTIYF. CDR3 DNA: TGTGCCAGCAGTTCCCAAACAGGGGCTGGAAACACCATATATTTT.

Many counts were recorded for this clonotype. The rearrangement uses TRBV7-2 and TRBJ1-3, with 8 bases fitting TRBD1. The V gene's germline CDR1 is SGHTA and CDR2 FQGNSA. This CDR3 is 16 amino acids long. Unmatched junction bases numbered 7, after V lost 2 bases and J lost 4 bases. This chain's CDR3 is CASSLSRTGFGNTIYF. CDR3 bases: TGTGCCAGCAGCTTATCCCGGACAGGGTTCGGAAACACCATATATTTT.

This clonotype has at least ten counts. The chain has TRBV19 and TRBJ2-6; perhaps TRBD2 as D (5 bases). Per the germline V gene, CDR1 is LNHDA and CDR2 is SQIVND (reference sequence). The CDR3 contains 16 residues. Deletions cut 5 bases from V and 0 bases from J, with 11 bases between. The CDR3 DNA is TGTGCCAGTAGTCTGACTGGACTCTCTGGGGCCAACGTCCTGACTTTC. Translating gives CASSLTGLSGANVLTF. The entire variable domain, with the rest obtained from reference TRBV19 and TRBJ2-6, is as follows: DGGITQSPKYLFRKEGQNVTLSCEQNLNHDAMYWYRQDPGQGLRLIYYSQIVNDFQKGDIAEGYSVSREKKESFPLTVTSAQKNPTAFYLCASSLTGLSGANVLTFGAGSRLTVL.

V is TRBV29-1 and J is TRBJ2-5; D unresolved. Germline V lookup: CDR1 SQVTM, CDR2 ANQGSEA. The CDR3 spans 13 residues. The V gene lost 8 bases and the J gene lost 2 bases, with 15 bases spanning the gap. CDR3 amino acids: CSSYSYQQETQYF. CDR3 nucleotide sequence: TGCAGCAGTTACTCGTACCAGCAAGAGACCCAGTACTTC.

V gene TRBV6-5 combines with J gene TRBJ1-1; D remains ambiguous. V dropped 2 bases and J dropped 0 bases, with 4 bases sitting between them. The CDR3 covers 13 residues. The germline gives CDR1 MNHEY, CDR2 SVGAGI. The CDR3 DNA follows: TGTGCCAGCAGTTACGTTTTGAACACTGAAGCTTTCTTT. It codes for CASSYVLNTEAFF.

This clonotype was found many times. The gene calls are TRBV7-2 and TRBJ1-5; no clear D gene. This CDR3 has 12 amino acids. Germline-derived CDR1 and CDR2 are SGHTA and FQGNSA. V was pared by 4 bases and J by 6 bases, with 7 bases between. The CDR3 nucleotides read TGTGCCAGCAGCTCACGAGGTCAGCCCCAGCATTTT. Translating it yields CASSSRGQPQHF.

This clonotype came up many times. V usage is TRBV5-1 and J usage is TRBJ2-2, with D uncertain. Germline CDR1 reads SGHRS; CDR2 reads YFSETQ. The ends were cut back, 0 bases at V and 0 bases at J, with 3 bases in the middle. This CDR3 is built from 14 residues. In DNA, the CDR3 is TGCGCCAGCAGCTTGGAGTCGAACACCGGGGAGCTGTTTTTT. This sequence encodes CASSLESNTGELFF.

The gene calls are TRBV6-2 or TRBV6-3 and TRBJ2-7; TRBD2 might be the D (5 bases). The V gene's germline CDR1 is MNHEY and CDR2 SVGEGT. The V and J ends lost 2 bases and 3 bases respectively, with 5 bases between them. The CDR3 length is 12 residues. CDR3 protein: CASSYEGYEQYF. CDR3 DNA: TGTGCCAGCAGTTACGAGGGCTACGAGCAGTACTTC.

This chain uses TRBV30 with TRBJ1-5; D not resolved. The CDR3 runs to 13 residues. Germline V gene data show CDR1 as GTSNPN and CDR2 as SVGIG (reference sequence). Trimming cost V 0 bases and J 4 bases, with 7 bases left between them. The CDR3 here is CAWSVAGNQPQHF. CDR3 bases: TGTGCCTGGAGTGTGGCTGGGAATCAGCCCCAGCATTTT.

V gene TRBV7-9 combines with J gene TRBJ2-3; D perhaps matches TRBD1 (6 bases). Germline CDR1 is SEHNR and CDR2 is FQNEAQ (reference sequence). V lost 5 bases and J lost 4, with 22 bases in between. The CDR3 is 17 residues long. Here the CDR3 DNA reads TGTGCCAGCAGCCCCCCTCGGCAGGGGCTGTACGCAGATACGCAGTATTTT. Its protein product is CASSPPRQGLYADTQYF. The full variable domain, with the rest looked up from reference TRBV7-9 and TRBJ2-3, is DTGVSQNPRHKITKRGQNVTFRCDPISEHNRLYWYRQTLGQGPEFLTYFQNEAQLEKSRLLSDRFSAERPKGSFSTLEIQRTEQGDSAMYLCASSPPRQGLYADTQYFGPGTRLTVL.

This clonotype was recorded many times. The chain combines TRBV7-2 with TRBJ2-7; TRBD1 is a possible D gene (6 bases). The ends were cut back, 5 bases at V and 4 bases at J, with 21 bases in the middle. Per germline, CDR1 SGHTA and CDR2 FQGNSA. The CDR3 consists of 16 residues. The DNA for the CDR3 is TGTGCCAGCAGCCTAGGGAGCGTAGGGGGTTTGTACGAGCAGTACTTC. Protein sequence: CASSLGSVGGLYEQYF.

This clonotype showed up just a few times. The chain links TRBV6-5 to TRBJ1-2; a weak D match, TRBD1 (5 bases). CDR1 MNHEY and CDR2 SVGAGI come from the germline V gene. This CDR3 contains 13 residues. The V gene lost 6 bases and the J gene lost 0 bases, with 8 bases spanning the gap. CDR3 coding DNA: TGTGCCAGCAGGGGACGGACTAACTATGGCTACACCTTC. It yields the protein CASRGRTNYGYTF.

This clonotype was observed many times. J is TRBJ2-7 and V is TRBV15; 9 nucleotides align to TRBD1. The CDR3 runs to 15 residues. V trimming: 3 bases; J trimming: 7 bases; junction bases outside the gene matches: 10. Germline CDR1 is LNHNV and CDR2 is YYDKDF (reference sequence). The CDR3 DNA is TGTGCCACCAGCAGTCATCGGGACAGGGTGGGTGAGCAGTACTTC. It codes for CATSSHRDRVGEQYF.

This rearrangement joins TRBV20-1 to TRBJ2-7; D might be TRBD1 (5 bases). From germline, CDR1 is DFQATT and CDR2 SNEGSKA (reference sequence). V lost 2 bases to trimming and J lost 2 bases, with 22 bases between them. The CDR3 contains 17 residues. Written as DNA, the CDR3 is TGCAGTGCTAGACGCCCCCCCTGGGAACAGGACCCCTACGAGCAGTACTTC. Its translation is CSARRPPWEQDPYEQYF.

At least ten counts were recorded for this clonotype. V and J are TRBV29-1 and TRBJ1-2, with D perhaps TRBD1 (5 bases). V was trimmed by 3 bases and J by 2 bases, leaving 13 bases between them. The CDR3 covers 14 residues. The germline V gene encodes CDR1 SQVTM and CDR2 ANQGSEA. For the CDR3, the DNA is TGCAGCGTTGAGGCCCTCGGGGGAAACTATGGCTACACCTTC. Amino acid sequence: CSVEALGGNYGYTF.

The gene calls are TRBV9 and TRBJ1-6, with D possibly TRBD1 on 5 matching bases. V was clipped by 5 bases and J by 8 bases, with 20 bases between them. Germline V CDR1 and CDR2: SGDLS, YYNGEE. The CDR3 extends over 16 amino acids. CDR3 region: CASSLPGGAKDSPLHF. Written as DNA, the CDR3 is TGTGCCAGCAGTTTGCCCGGGGGAGCCAAGGATTCACCCCTCCACTTT. The whole variable domain, remainder taken from reference TRBV9 and TRBJ1-6, is DSGVTQTPKHLITATGQRVTLRCSPRSGDLSVYWYQQSLDQGLQFLIQYYNGEERAKGNILERFSAQQFPDLHSELNLSSLELGDSALYFCASSLPGGAKDSPLHFGNGTRLTVT.

The chain employs TRBV12-3 or TRBV12-4 and TRBJ2-7, with 12 bases identical to TRBD1. The CDR3 loop spans 14 amino acids. The junction had 3 bases not matched to a gene; V was cut back by 6 bases and J by 3 bases. CDR3 sequence (DNA): TGTGCCAGCAGAGGGACAGGGGGCTTCTACGAGCAGTACTTC. Amino acid sequence: CASRGTGGFYEQYF.

Of note for this clonotype: One junction end does not reproduce the germline sequence, and a read error may be involved. The chain has TRBV7-8 and TRBJ1-1; D might be TRBD1 (6 bases). Germline V gene data show CDR1 as SGHVS and CDR2 as FQNEAQ. The CDR3 has 16 residues. In DNA, the CDR3 is TGCGCCAGCAGCTTGGGGGCAGGCCTCACGAACACTGAAGCTTTCTTT. Translation gives CASSLGAGLTNTEAFF. The full variable domain, in which reference TRBV7-8 and TRBJ1-1 provide the parts outside the CDR3, is GAGVSQSPRYKVAKRGQDVALRCDPISGHVSLFWYQQALGQGPEFLTYFQNEAQLDKSGLPSDRFFAERPEGSVSTLKIQRTQQEDSAVYLCASSLGAGLTNTEAFFGQGTRLTVV.

This chain connects TRBV7-3 to TRBJ2-1, with a weak D call TRBD2 (7 bases). The V gene's germline CDR1 is SGHTA and CDR2 FQGTGA. The CDR3 is 16 amino acids. V lost 4 bases to trimming and J lost 10 bases, with 23 bases between them. The CDR3 coding sequence is TGTGCCAGCAGCTCCATGTCGGGGGGCTTAGCTGGGGAGCAGTTCTTC. This sequence encodes CASSSMSGGLAGEQFF. The full variable domain, rest sourced from reference TRBV7-3 and TRBJ2-1, is GAGVSQTPSNKVTEKGKYVELRCDPISGHTALYWYRQSLGQGPEFLIYFQGTGAADDSGLPNDRFFAVRPEGSVSTLKIQRTERGDSAVYLCASSSMSGGLAGEQFFGPGTRLTVL.

V and J are TRBV19 and TRBJ1-4, with D possibly TRBD1 on 5 matching bases. Trimming stripped 5 bases from V and 0 bases from J, with 19 bases between. CDR1 LNHDA and CDR2 SQIVND come from the germline V gene (reference sequence). CDR3 length equals 18 residues. The CDR3 sequence is CASSLHLTTGTTNEKLFF. For the CDR3, the DNA is TGTGCCAGTAGTCTTCACCTGACCACAGGTACAACTAATGAAAAACTGTTTTTT.

This clonotype was counted ten times or more. The gene calls are TRBV10-3 and TRBJ1-2, with D unclear. The CDR3 spans 10 residues. Trimming stripped 11 bases from V and 8 bases from J, with 12 bases between. Germline V gene data show CDR1 as ENHRY and CDR2 as SYGVKD. The CDR3 here is CAARTVGYTF. CDR3 in DNA: TGTGCCGCCCGGACGGTCGGCTACACCTTC.